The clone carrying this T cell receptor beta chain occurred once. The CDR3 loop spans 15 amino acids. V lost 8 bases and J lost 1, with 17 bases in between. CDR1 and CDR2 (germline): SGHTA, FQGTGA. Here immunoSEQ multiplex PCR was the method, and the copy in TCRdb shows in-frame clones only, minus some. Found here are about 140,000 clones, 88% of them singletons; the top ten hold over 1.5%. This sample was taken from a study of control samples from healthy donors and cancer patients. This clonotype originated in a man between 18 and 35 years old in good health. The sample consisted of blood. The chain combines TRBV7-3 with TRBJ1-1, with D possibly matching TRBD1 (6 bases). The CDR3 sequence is CASPKYRDKNTEAFF. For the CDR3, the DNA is TGTGCCAGCCCCAAATACCGGGACAAGAACACTGAAGCTTTCTTT.